This passage covers 7 T cell receptor beta chains from one sample sequenced in a study of patients and donors after allogeneic stem cell transplantation. Each CDR3 protein gets one entry after TCRdb re-called the RT-PCR reads with MiXCR. Of approximately 410,000 distinct CDR3 sequences listed, 16% are singletons. The sequenced material came from blood, either unsorted or a sorted T cell fraction (not recorded which). These receptors were collected from a human donor who was either an allogeneic HSCT recipient or a stem cell or donor lymphocyte infusion donor (not recorded which). It is not recorded whose cells these are; they may come from a transplant donor.

The chain recombines TRBV7-6 with TRBJ1-5, with TRBD1 as a possible D gene (6 bases). The V gene lost 2 bases and the J gene lost 0 bases, with 20 bases spanning the gap. Germline V CDR1 and CDR2: SGHVS, FNYEAQ. This CDR3 spans 19 amino acids. The CDR3 DNA reads TGTGCCAGCAGCTTACAAGGTGGAGGGGGGGACTATAGCAATCAGCCCCAGCATTTT. This gives the protein CASSLQGGGGDYSNQPQHF. The complete variable domain, with remaining parts taken from reference TRBV7-6 and TRBJ1-5, reads GAGVSQSPRYKVTKRGQDVALRCDPISGHVSLYWYRQALGQGPEFLTYFNYEAQQDKSGLPNDRFSAERPEGSISTLTIQRTEQRDSAMYRCASSLQGGGGDYSNQPQHFGDGTRLSIL.

V and J are TRBV4-2 and TRBJ2-7; D call uncertain. Germline loops: CDR1 LGHNA, CDR2 YNFKEQ. The CDR3 spans 14 residues. Trimming removed 0 bases from V and 3 bases from J, with 9 bases in between. The CDR3 here is CASSQELPDYEQYF. The CDR3 DNA is TGTGCCAGCAGCCAAGAACTCCCCGACTACGAGCAGTACTTC.

The rearrangement joins TRBV7-9 to TRBJ1-2; D not resolved. Germline V gives CDR1 SEHNR, CDR2 FQNEAQ (reference sequence). This CDR3 is built from 13 residues. V lost 1 base, J lost 8 bases, and 11 bases lay in between. CDR3 sequence: CASSLDWTEGYTF. DNA of the CDR3: TGTGCCAGCAGCTTAGATTGGACGGAAGGCTACACCTTC.

The V and J genes are TRBV12-3 or TRBV12-4 and TRBJ2-7; D is unresolved. CDR3 length: 11 amino acids. The V gene lost 6 bases and the J gene lost 5 bases, with 8 bases spanning the gap. CDR3 sequence (DNA): TGTGCCAGCAGCCAGGCGGACGAGCAGTACTTC. Translated: CASSQADEQYF.

This rearrangement joins TRBV11-3 to TRBJ2-2; TRBD2 agrees at 7 bases. The CDR3 is 15 residues long. Per the germline V gene, CDR1 is SGHNT and CDR2 is YENEEA. The V and J ends lost 3 bases and 7 bases, in that order; junction bases with no gene match: 8. The CDR3 is CASSLSGGIGGELFF. CDR3 sequence (DNA): TGTGCCAGCAGCTTGTCGGGGGGTATTGGCGGGGAGCTGTTTTTT.

The chain is built from TRBV5-1 and TRBJ1-3, with a weak D call TRBD1 (5 bases). Trimming cost V 3 bases and J 2 bases, with 15 bases left between them. Germline V gene sequence: CDR1 SGHRS, CDR2 YFSETQ. The CDR3 has 16 residues. CDR3: CASSSTQGGPGNTIYF. CDR3 sequence (DNA): TGCGCCAGCAGCTCAACCCAGGGAGGACCTGGAAACACCATATATTTT. Full variable domain (outside the CDR3, taken from reference TRBV5-1 and TRBJ1-3): KAGVTQTPRYLIKTRGQQVTLSCSPISGHRSVSWYQQTPGQGLQFLFEYFSETQRNKGNFPGRFSGRQFSNSRSEMNVSTLELGDSALYLCASSSTQGGPGNTIYFGEGSWLTVV.

At least ten counts were recorded for this clonotype. The chain uses TRBV6-2 or TRBV6-3 and TRBJ2-4, with D possibly called TRBD1 or TRBD2 (5 bases each). The CDR3 spans 15 residues. Trimming shortened V by 2 bases and J by 4 bases, and 12 bases separated the two germline ends. In germline, CDR1 is MNHEY, CDR2 SVGEGT. CDR3 coding DNA: TGTGCCAGCAGTTACGAGGGACGGGCTAAAAACATTCAGTACTTC. The encoded protein is CASSYEGRAKNIQYF.